The 21 T cell receptor beta chains below were found in one sample sequenced in a study of blood T cells in healthy people across ages. Then a second PCR, running roughly 7 to 11 cycles, was carried out with a sample-barcoded 5' primer and a J-beta primer mix. From the 5' RACE reads, TCRdb called clonotypes with MiXCR, one entry per CDR3 protein. The sample lists around 870,000 distinct CDR3 sequences, about 30% occurring once. The sequencing sample was made of blood. The origin of the receptors is a woman aged 80 or over in good health.

This clonotype was detected ten times or more. The rearrangement uses TRBV12-3 or TRBV12-4 and TRBJ2-1, with D unresolved. The CDR3 has 10 amino acids. Trimming left V 6 bases short and J 7 bases short, with 4 bases between. CDR3 sequence reads: CASRHNEQFF. CDR3 DNA sequence: TGTGCCAGCAGGCATAATGAGCAGTTCTTC.

In this sample, this clonotype turned up a few times. The CDR3, as DNA: TGTGCCAGCAGCGGCATGAGAGGGGCCAAAAACATTCAGTACTTC. It specifies CASSGMRGAKNIQYF. The V call is TRBV11-2, the J call TRBJ2-4, with D tentatively TRBD2 (5 bases). Germline CDR1 and CDR2: SGHAT and FQNNGV. Deletions cut 5 bases from V and 1 base from J, with 12 bases between. This CDR3 comprises 15 residues.

The chain uses TRBV15 and TRBJ1-1; no firm D call. The V end was cut by 4 bases, the J end by 5 bases, with 14 bases between. This CDR3 is 14 amino acids long. Germline CDR1 and CDR2: LNHNV and YYDKDF (reference sequence). Here the CDR3 DNA reads TGTGCCACCAGCACTATCGACCGGGAGACTGAAGCTTTCTTT. Its protein product is CATSTIDRETEAFF.

The sample holds many counts of this clonotype. The chain's CDR3 is CASSYSQGPQDNEQFF. DNA of the CDR3: TGTGCCAGCAGTTACTCACAGGGGCCGCAGGACAATGAGCAGTTCTTC. The chain has TRBV6-2 or TRBV6-3 and TRBJ2-1; 7 nucleotides align to TRBD1. V trimming: 0 bases; J trimming: 5 bases; junction bases outside the gene matches: 7. The CDR3 runs 16 residues. Germline-derived CDR1 and CDR2 are MNHEY and SVGEGT.

This clonotype was counted many times. The genes are TRBV6-2 or TRBV6-3 and TRBJ2-1; perhaps TRBD2 as D (6 bases). V lost 0 bases and J lost 4, with 13 bases in between. Germline-derived CDR1 and CDR2 are MNHEY and SVGEGT. This CDR3 has 16 amino acids. This chain's CDR3 is CASSYSGTGLYNEQFF. The DNA for the CDR3 is TGTGCCAGCAGTTACTCCGGGACTGGGCTATACAATGAGCAGTTCTTC.

This clonotype was recorded many times. The chain joins TRBV7-2 to TRBJ2-6; no firm D call. Trimming took 2 bases from V and 2 from J, leaving 7 bases between them. The CDR3 has 15 residues. CDR1 and CDR2 (germline): SGHTA, FQGNSA. The CDR3 spells CASSLRAPGANVLTF. The DNA for the CDR3 is TGTGCCAGCAGCTTAAGGGCCCCTGGGGCCAACGTCCTGACTTTC.

Note on this clonotype: With a much larger clone just one base away, this may be a read error. This chain joins TRBV20-1 and TRBJ2-5; 11 nucleotides align to TRBD2. The J call could be wrong; TRBJ2-1 is a better fit for the DNA end. The CDR3 totals 15 residues. The germline gives CDR1 DFQATT, CDR2 SNEGSKA (reference sequence). CDR3 sequence: CSASTSGGSGETQFF. The CDR3 DNA follows: TGCAGTGCTAGCACTAGCGGGGGTTCAGGAGAGACCCAGTTCTTC.

This clonotype occurred many times. The chain carries TRBV27 and TRBJ2-7; possible D gene TRBD2, 5 bases. The CDR3 has 15 residues. Germline CDR1 is MNHEY and CDR2 is SMNVEV (reference sequence). V lost 0 bases, J lost 0 bases, and 9 bases lay in between. The DNA for the CDR3 is TGTGCCAGCAGTTTATCCGTAGCGTACTCCTACGAGCAGTACTTC. Its translation: CASSLSVAYSYEQYF.

Concerning this clonotype itself: A single base separates this from a much larger clone, so it may be a read error. The gene calls are TRBV6-2 or TRBV6-3 and TRBJ2-1, with D perhaps TRBD2 (7 bases). Germline CDR1 is MNHEY and CDR2 is SVGEGT. The CDR3 totals 15 residues. The CDR3 here is CAGSLTGGPNNEQFF. In nucleotides, the CDR3 is TGTGCCGGCAGTTTAACCGGGGGGCCTAACAATGAGCAGTTCTTC.

On this clonotype: A read error may explain this, as a much larger clone is one base away. The CDR3 nucleotides read TGTGCCAGCAGTTACGCCGACAGAGACGCTGAAGCTTTCTTT. Encoded protein: CASSYADRDAEAFF. V gene TRBV6-2 or TRBV6-3 combines with J gene TRBJ1-1, with D possibly TRBD1 on 5 matching bases. Trimming cost V 2 bases and J 6 bases, with 13 bases left between them. Germline lookup yields CDR1 MNHEY and CDR2 SVGEGT. The CDR3 sequence is 14 residues long.

This clonotype has at least ten counts. The V and J genes are TRBV5-1 and TRBJ2-1, with TRBD2 matching over 11 bases. The length of the CDR3 is 14 residues. The trim removed 2 bases at V and 10 bases at J, leaving 5 bases unmatched. The V gene's germline CDR1 is SGHRS and CDR2 YFSETQ. The CDR3 here is CASSFSGGAGEQFF. CDR3 DNA: TGCGCCAGCAGCTTTAGCGGGGGGGCAGGAGAGCAGTTCTTC.

The V call is TRBV28, the J call TRBJ2-3, with TRBD2 identical over 8 bases. This CDR3 comprises 14 residues. The V and J ends lost 6 bases and 2 bases, in that order; junction bases with no gene match: 4. Germline assignment: CDR1 MDHEN and CDR2 SYDVKM. CDR3 amino acids: CASSAGGITDTQYF. The DNA for the CDR3 is TGTGCCAGCAGCGCGGGGGGCATCACAGATACGCAGTATTTT.

Concerning this clonotype itself: Since a much larger clone is just one base distant, this may be a read error. The V gene is TRBV3-1, the J gene TRBJ1-2; D may be TRBD1 (5 bases). The CDR3 is 12 residues long. V dropped 6 bases and J dropped 2 bases, with 7 bases sitting between them. CDR1 LGHDT and CDR2 YNNKEL come from the germline V gene (reference sequence). For the CDR3, the DNA is TGTGCCAGCAGGGGGGTCAACTATGGCTACACCTTC. The encoded protein is CASRGVNYGYTF.

At least ten counts were recorded for this clonotype. The CDR3 is CASSPGRQLAKNIQYF. The DNA of the CDR3 is TGTGCCAGCTCACCGGGCCGGCAGCTAGCCAAAAACATTCAGTACTTC. The chain joins TRBV18 to TRBJ2-4; D is undetermined. CDR3 length: 16 amino acids. Trimming shortened V by 3 bases and J by 0 bases, and 12 bases separated the two germline ends. Germline loops: CDR1 KGHSH, CDR2 LQKENI.

Only one count was recorded for this clonotype. This chain uses TRBV6-5 with TRBJ2-5; possibly TRBD2 for D (5 bases). The DNA end is a closer match to TRBJ2-7, so the J assignment may be wrong. The length of the CDR3 is 13 residues. Germline CDR1 MNHEY, CDR2 SVGAGI. CDR3 sequence (DNA): TGTGCCAGCAGTCCGATACTAGTGCACGAGCAGTACTTC. Its translation: CASSPILVHEQYF.

This clonotype was found many times. The V and J genes are TRBV20-1 and TRBJ2-1; TRBD2 aligns across 7 bases. The CDR3 totals 16 residues. V dropped 0 bases and J dropped 5; count of bases not matched to a gene: 10. Per germline, CDR1 DFQATT and CDR2 SNEGSKA (reference sequence). CDR3 nucleotide sequence: TGCAGTGCTAGAGATCAGGGAGGGGCTATCAACAATGAGCAGTTCTTC. Protein product: CSARDQGGAINNEQFF.

Worth noting for this clonotype: One base away lies a much larger clone, so this may be a sequencing read error. V gene TRBV3-1 combines with J gene TRBJ2-1; 9 nucleotides match TRBD2. The CDR3 totals 16 residues. Germline V gives CDR1 LGHDT, CDR2 YNNKEL (reference sequence). The V and J ends lost 4 bases and 14 bases, in that order; junction bases with no gene match: 18. This chain's CDR3 is CASSLQTGASGIREFF. The CDR3 DNA is TGTGCCAGCAGCCTCCAAACCGGGGCTAGCGGGATCCGGGAGTTCTTC.

In this sample, this clonotype turned up a few times. This may come from a read error, since a much larger clone is one base off. The chain has TRBV7-2 and TRBJ2-5; no clear D. Trimming took off 2 bases at V and 11 bases at J, with 12 bases between the two ends. This CDR3 spans 12 amino acids. CDR1 SGHTA and CDR2 FQGNSA come from the germline V gene. The CDR3, as DNA: TGTGCCAGCAGCTTAAGATACAATGAGCAGTACTTC. Translating gives CASSLRYNEQYF.

This chain connects TRBV19 to TRBJ2-2; TRBD1 might be the D (6 bases). Trimming took off 4 bases at V and 0 bases at J, with 18 bases between the two ends. The CDR3 covers 18 residues. CDR1 LNHDA and CDR2 SQIVND come from the germline V gene (reference sequence). The CDR3 is CASSRSGTPYPNTGELFF. In DNA form, the CDR3 reads TGTGCCAGTAGTAGGTCCGGGACACCCTATCCGAACACCGGGGAGCTGTTTTTT.

This clonotype was detected ten times or more. The CDR3 DNA is TGTGCCAGCAGACCTGGACGGGGAGATACGCAGTATTTT. This gives the protein CASRPGRGDTQYF. The chain has TRBV12-3 or TRBV12-4 and TRBJ2-3; tentatively, D is TRBD2 (5 bases). Trimming left V 6 bases short and J 5 bases short, with 12 bases between. There are 13 residues in the CDR3.

This clonotype was detected a few times. This sequence joins TRBV11-1 and TRBJ2-1; TRBD1 matches 9 bases. Germline CDR1 reads SGHAT; CDR2 reads FQDESV (reference sequence). The V gene end was trimmed by 5 bases and the J gene end by 4 bases; junction bases not matched to a gene: 6. The length of the CDR3 is 15 residues. This CDR3 reads CASSPWDREYNEQFF. The CDR3 DNA follows: TGTGCCAGCAGCCCCTGGGACAGGGAATACAATGAGCAGTTCTTC.